This T cell receptor beta chain is drawn from a study of CD8 T cells in ankylosing spondylitis (dated 2017 in TCRdb). Regarding the research as a whole: To find TCR variants linked to disease, the study profiled T cell receptor beta repertoires in ankylosing spondylitis patients and healthy donors. In total, the full study cohort was made up of about 110 healthy donors and more than 20 ankylosing spondylitis patients. Peripheral blood was sampled, and synovial fluid was also collected from ankylosing spondylitis patients.

This clonotype was seen more than once but under ten times. Its antigen is unknown. Base qualities are missing; no much larger clone stands one base away. The instrument given in TCRdb is Illumina HiSeq 2500. TCR beta libraries were prepared by quantitative 5'-RACE with molecular barcodes. As for the original processing: Disease-linked TCR variants were identified with a new computational method built on a probabilistic model of VDJ rearrangement. TCRdb reprocessing: public reads trimmed at Q25 with fastp, clones called with MiXCR, in-frame beta chains kept. Each record represents a unique CDR3 protein, reported with the most common genes and DNA among its rows. The V and J calls shown here were made by TCRdb, not taken from the authors' results. Present in this sample are 200,000 to 250,000 distinct CDR3 sequences, 8% to 11% of which were seen just once. The ten largest clones capture 20% to 25% of the sample.

Paper-wide results and their limitations: Blood from ankylosing spondylitis patients appeared to be characterized by a TCR beta motif composed of under 10 highly homologous amino acid variants. Some of the motif variants had been reported before in the synovial fluid and blood of reactive arthritis patients, a finding that suggests common disease-initiation mechanisms. The disease-linked clones were reported to be significantly enriched in matched synovial fluid samples from ankylosing spondylitis patients. The disease-linked clones had a CD8+ phenotype and were found at relatively low frequencies in peripheral blood.

The sample comprised blood, either unsorted or a sorted T cell fraction (not recorded which). The TCR was taken from a male donor with ankylosing spondylitis or in good health (not recorded which).

Here the CDR3 is given as CASSLVSRDEQYF. The bases read TGTGCCAGCAGCTTAGTGTCTCGGGACGAGCAGTACTTC. This sequence uses TRBV7-2 and TRBJ2-7, with the D gene too uncertain to name. The germline V gene supplies CDR1 SGHTA and CDR2 FQGNSA. V is clipped by 1 base and J by 5 bases, and the sequence between their germline boundaries is 9 bases long. Taken from cysteine to phenylalanine, the CDR3 has 13 residues. Here the CDR3 DNA is all that survives: 39 bases in frame from base 1.